This is a list of T cell receptor beta chains from one sample in a study of T cell changes during pregnancy in multiple sclerosis. Using immunoSEQ multiplex PCR, the repertoire was profiled, and TCRdb retains in-frame clones only, with some absent. Of some 46,000 clones in the sample, 85% to 95% are singletons; the top ten hold roughly 2.1%. The sequenced sample was peripheral blood, obtained in the third trimester of pregnancy. The receptors were sampled from a female donor with multiple sclerosis, enrolled in a pregnancy study. CDR3s include the opening cysteine and the closing phenylalanine or tryptophan. Part of the rows lack a size; the others show once, few, many or a class for expanded clones.

.,TRBV7-9,TRBJ2-1,CASSLSTGEQFF
.,TRBV6-4,TRBJ2-1,CASSESPSSYNEQFF
once,TRBV5-5,TRBJ2-5,CASSLTSGEYQETQYF
.,TRBV29-1,TRBJ2-3,CSVEEIAAVSTDTQYF
.,TRBV7-2,TRBJ1-1,CASSPSSGSTEAFF
.,TRBV11-2,TRBJ1-1,CASSLGQTEAFF
.,TRBV19,TRBJ1-1,CASRYRREMNTEAFF
few,TRBV16,TRBJ1-1,CASSQEIAGAEAFF
.,TRBV4-3,TRBJ1-2,CASSQDRGWDSYGYTF
.,TRBV7-2,TRBJ1-2,CASSPDRTYGYTF
.,TRBV19,TRBJ1-1,CASTATGRGTEAFF
.,TRBV11-2,TRBJ2-7,CASSPPRESEQYF
.,TRBV11-2,TRBJ2-5,CASSPNERETQYF
.,TRBV29-1,TRBJ2-1,CSVARGLAGVSSYNEQFF
.,TRBV11-3,TRBJ2-5,CASSLELSAQYF
.,TRBV10-3,TRBJ2-7,CAISERGHEQYF
once,TRBV28,TRBJ1-5,CASSPDRSNQPQHF
.,TRBV7-2,TRBJ2-6,CASSLAGGYGANVLTF
.,TRBV27,TRBJ2-7,CASSPQGYEQYF
.,TRBV5-5,TRBJ2-7,CASSLGFSGNEQYF
.,TRBV7-3,TRBJ2-5,CASSPSGGGRETQYF
once,TRBV11-3,TRBJ1-1,CVSSDREGHFVYTEAFF
.,TRBV2,TRBJ2-7,CASSGQGVGYEQYF
.,TRBV28,TRBJ2-3,CASTATGTSGRGRTDTQYF
.,TRBV19,TRBJ1-5,CASSIGHTGFFQPQHF
once,TRBV4-2,TRBJ1-1,CASSQDTGTLPEAFF
.,TRBV4-3,TRBJ2-7,CASSQEETGSYEQYF
.,TRBV4-2,TRBJ2-7,CASSQELAGSYEQYF
.,TRBV5-3,.,CARSPGLAAYEQYF
.,TRBV28,TRBJ2-2,CASSGGQGFSTGELFF
.,TRBV15,TRBJ1-3,CATSRAVFGNTIYF
.,TRBV30,TRBJ1-5,CAWSVLGGDNQPQHF
.,TRBV9,TRBJ2-3,CASSPRLAGSTDTQYF
.,TRBV7-6,TRBJ1-1,CASSDGTGKAFF
.,TRBV21-1,TRBJ1-3,CASSPKGLVNSGNTIYF